These 8 T cell receptor beta chains originate from one sample sequenced in a study of identical twins. TCRdb re-derived calls from the 5' RACE reads in MiXCR, one entry per CDR3 protein. The sample has under 250,000 distinct CDR3 sequences, approximately 8.3% seen once. This sample was shared with a second study, whose subject was yellow fever vaccine responses in identical twins.

Sequencing input: memory (CD45RO+) T cells sorted from blood. These receptors came from a woman aged 18-35 years in good health.

This clonotype was picked up a small number of times. The V gene is TRBV11-3, the J gene TRBJ2-1; possibly TRBD1 for D (6 bases). Germline loops: CDR1 SGHNT, CDR2 YENEEA. With 0 bases removed from V and 3 bases from J, the gap between germline ends came to 9 bases. The CDR3 is 15 residues long. CDR3 amino acids: CASSLEPDSYNEQFF. DNA for the CDR3: TGTGCCAGCAGCTTAGAGCCGGACAGCTACAATGAGCAGTTCTTC.

This clonotype was seen only a few times. The gene calls are TRBV10-1 and TRBJ2-7; D may correspond to TRBD1 or TRBD2 (5 bases each). The V gene's germline CDR1 is WNHNN and CDR2 SYGVQD (reference sequence). V lost 1 base to trimming and J lost 2 bases, with 9 bases between them. The CDR3 loop spans 14 amino acids. The CDR3 loop is CASSEYSGPYEQYF. Written as DNA, the CDR3 is TGCGCCAGCAGTGAGTACTCGGGGCCCTACGAGCAGTACTTC.

This clonotype was counted a few times. The chain joins TRBV28 to TRBJ1-2; 7 bases agree with TRBD1. The CDR3 spans 12 residues. CDR1 MDHEN and CDR2 SYDVKM come from the germline V gene. J was trimmed by 8 bases and V by 6 bases; bases with no gene match: 6. In nucleotides, the CDR3 is TGTGCCAGCAGCGAAACAGGGGTCGGCTACACCTTC. It translates to CASSETGVGYTF.

This clonotype showed up just a few times. The V gene is TRBV18, the J gene TRBJ2-1; TRBD1 agrees at 8 bases. The germline V gene has CDR1 KGHSH and CDR2 LQKENI. The CDR3 has 15 amino acids. Losses at the gene ends were 8 bases for V and 4 bases for J; bases not matched to a gene: 10. The CDR3 coding sequence is TGTGCCAGCACCCTAGGACAGGGACAATACAATGAGCAGTTCTTC. This sequence encodes CASTLGQGQYNEQFF. Filled out from reference TRBV18 and TRBJ2-1, the complete variable domain reads NAGVMQNPRHLVRRRGQEARLRCSPMKGHSHVYWYRQLPEEGLKFMVYLQKENIIDESGMPKERFSAEFPKEGPSILRIQQVVRGDSAAYFCASTLGQGQYNEQFFGPGTRLTVL.

As DNA, the CDR3 is TGTGCCAGCACCAACAGGGTAAACTCCTACGAGCAGTACTTC. It is translated as CASTNRVNSYEQYF. The J gene is TRBJ2-7, the V gene TRBV6-5; D is perhaps TRBD1 (6 bases). In germline, CDR1 is MNHEY, CDR2 SVGAGI. The CDR3 has 14 residues. V was clipped by 7 bases and J by 0 bases, with 13 bases between them.

Ten or more counts support this clonotype. V is TRBV20-1 and J is TRBJ2-3; D might be TRBD1 (7 bases). The CDR3 consists of 15 residues. The V gene lost 1 base and the J gene lost 4 bases, with 15 bases spanning the gap. Germline-derived CDR1 and CDR2 are DFQATT and SNEGSKA (reference sequence). The CDR3, as DNA: TGCAGTGCTAGAGGTTGGAGGGGGCGTGCAGATACGCAGTATTTT. This gives the protein CSARGWRGRADTQYF.

The J gene is TRBJ2-3, the V gene TRBV6-5, with D possibly matching TRBD2 (6 bases). Trimming left V 0 bases short and J 6 bases short, with 19 bases between. CDR3 length: 17 amino acids. Per germline, CDR1 MNHEY and CDR2 SVGAGI. The CDR3 coding sequence is TGTGCCAGCAGTTACTCCTTGGGCGGGGCATCATCCGATACGCAGTATTTT. Amino acid sequence: CASSYSLGGASSDTQYF.

The chain recombines TRBV3-1 with TRBJ2-3; 10 bases agree with TRBD2. The CDR3 has 17 amino acids. V lost 3 bases and J lost 5; bases outside the gene matches: 11. Germline V gene sequence: CDR1 LGHDT, CDR2 YNNKEL (reference sequence). The CDR3 DNA is TGTGCCAGCAGCCAGGCCTTGAGGACTAGCGGAATAGATACGCAGTATTTT. Its protein product is CASSQALRTSGIDTQYF.